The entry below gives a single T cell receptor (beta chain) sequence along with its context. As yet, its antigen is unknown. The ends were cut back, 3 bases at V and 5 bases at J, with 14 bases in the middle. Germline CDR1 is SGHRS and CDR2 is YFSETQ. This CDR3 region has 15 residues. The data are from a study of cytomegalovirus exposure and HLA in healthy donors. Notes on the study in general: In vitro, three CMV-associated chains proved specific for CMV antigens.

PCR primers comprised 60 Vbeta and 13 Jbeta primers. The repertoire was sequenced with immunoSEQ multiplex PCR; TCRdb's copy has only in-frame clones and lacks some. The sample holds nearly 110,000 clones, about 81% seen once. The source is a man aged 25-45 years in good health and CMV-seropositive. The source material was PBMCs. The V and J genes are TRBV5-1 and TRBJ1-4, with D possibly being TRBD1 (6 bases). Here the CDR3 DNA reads TGCGCCAGCAGCTCCCAGACAGACAGGAATGAAAAACTGTTTTTT. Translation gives CASSSQTDRNEKLFF.